These T cell receptor beta chains were read from a single sample in a study of identical twins. TCRdb re-analysed the 5' RACE reads in MiXCR, keeping a single row per CDR3 protein. Of hundreds of thousands of distinct CDR3 sequences listed, 21% are singletons. The sample also formed part of further work on T cells expressing NK-cell markers.

The specimen sequenced was PBMCs. The receptor set was obtained from a woman between 18 and 30 years old in good health. CDR3s include the opening cysteine and the closing phenylalanine or tryptophan. Each record gives: V gene, J gene, clone size, D gene, CDR3 DNA, CDR3 protein. A D gene is named only where the DNA matches it firmly. Size values are once, few and many counts, or a class for expanded clones, and some rows have none.

TRBV5-1,TRBJ2-3,many,.,TGCGCCAGCAGCCCTGGGATCGGAACAGATACGCAGTATTTT,CASSPGIGTDTQYF
TRBV5-1,TRBJ2-3,.,TRBD2,TGCGCCAGCAGCTTAAGGCCTAGCGGATCCTCCACAGATACGCAGTATTTT,CASSLRPSGSSTDTQYF
TRBV12-3/TRBV12-4,TRBJ2-3,.,.,TGTGCCAGTTGGGACTTCGATACGCAGTATTTT,CASWDFDTQYF
TRBV28,TRBJ2-2,.,.,TGTGCCAGCAGCCCGGTGGGTTGGGAGCTGTTTTTT,CASSPVGWELFF
TRBV12-3/TRBV12-4,TRBJ2-5,.,TRBD1,TGTGCCAGCAGTCCGCCCGGGACAGTTAGTATTGGGACCCAGTACTTC,CASSPPGTVSIGTQYF
TRBV15,TRBJ2-7,few,.,TGTGCCACCAGCCCCCTCCCAGGGGATTCCTACGAGCAGTACTTC,CATSPLPGDSYEQYF
TRBV20-1,TRBJ1-1,few,.,TGCAGCGTGCTTAGGAACACTGAAGCTTTCTTT,CSVLRNTEAFF
TRBV27,TRBJ2-3,few,.,TGTGCCAGCATGGGCAGACACACAGATACGCAGTATTTT,CASMGRHTDTQYF
TRBV12-3/TRBV12-4,TRBJ2-5,many,.,TGTGCCAGCAGTTCGTCGGGCCGGAACCAAGAGACCCAGTACTTC,CASSSSGRNQETQYF
TRBV12-5,TRBJ2-1,few,.,TGTGCTAGTGGTTTGATCCCAAGCTCCTACAATGAGCAGTTCTTC,CASGLIPSSYNEQFF
TRBV6-1,TRBJ1-2,.,.,TGTGCCAGCAGTGCAGGGACACGACCTAACTATGGCTACACCTTC,CASSAGTRPNYGYTF
TRBV12-3/TRBV12-4,TRBJ2-2,few,TRBD1,TGTGCCAGCAGTCGGGACAGTAGCGGGGAGCTGTTTTTT,CASSRDSSGELFF
TRBV20-1,TRBJ2-1,.,TRBD2,TGCAGTGCTTCGCTGTGGTCTAGCGGGAGTGGTAATGAGCAGTTCTTC,CSASLWSSGSGNEQFF
TRBV12-3/TRBV12-4,TRBJ2-1,many,TRBD1,TGTGCCAGCAGGCTGACAGGGGTGGGGTACAATGAGCAGTTCTTC,CASRLTGVGYNEQFF
TRBV12-3/TRBV12-4,TRBJ2-7,once,.,TGTGCCAGCATCCCCCAGGGCAGGGTGAGCGAGCAGTACTTC,CASIPQGRVSEQYF
TRBV20-1,TRBJ1-1,.,.,TGCAGTGCTCGTAACAGGGTAGGCACTGAAGCTTTCTTT,CSARNRVGTEAFF
TRBV12-3/TRBV12-4,TRBJ1-5,many,.,TGTGCCAGCAGTTCACCCATGGCTGCAGACAATCAGCCCCAGCATTTT,CASSSPMAADNQPQHF
TRBV30,TRBJ1-1,.,.,TGTGCCTGGAGTGTGGGGAGGAACACTGAAGCTTTCTTT,CAWSVGRNTEAFF
TRBV6-4,TRBJ2-3,.,TRBD2,TGTGCCAGCAGCTCCGGGACTAGCGTCACAGATACGCAGTATTTT,CASSSGTSVTDTQYF
TRBV12-3/TRBV12-4,TRBJ1-2,.,.,TGTGCCAGCAGCCCGGGGTCCGGGGGCTACACCTTC,CASSPGSGGYTF
TRBV5-1,TRBJ1-2,.,.,TGCGCCAGCAGCTTGGATATCGGATCTATGGGCTATGGCTACACCTTC,CASSLDIGSMGYGYTF
TRBV20-1,TRBJ2-3,few,TRBD2,TGCAGTGCGCACATTCCAGCGGGGGGAAGAACAGATACGCAGTATTTT,CSAHIPAGGRTDTQYF
TRBV7-2,TRBJ2-1,.,TRBD2,TGTGCCAGCAGCTCAGACCCCAGCGGGAGAACCGGTGAGCAGTTCTTC,CASSSDPSGRTGEQFF
TRBV7-2,TRBJ2-7,few,.,TGTGCCAGCAGCTTAGATAGGCAGAGCTCCTACGAGCAGTACTTC,CASSLDRQSSYEQYF
TRBV5-6,TRBJ2-5,few,.,TGTGCCAGCAGCTTAACAGGGTCAGAGGCCCAGTACTTC,CASSLTGSEAQYF
TRBV7-9,TRBJ1-1,.,TRBD1,TGTGCCAGCAGCCCCGGGGACAGAAGATACACTGAAGCTTTCTTT,CASSPGDRRYTEAFF
TRBV6-1,TRBJ1-2,few,.,TGTGCCAGCAGCCCCGGGGCCCCAGTCCCGGGATTCCTTCACTATGGCTACACCTTC,CASSPGAPVPGFLHYGYTF
TRBV20-1,TRBJ1-6,.,TRBD1,TGCAGTGCAAAGGGACAGGCGAATTCACCCCTCCACTTT,CSAKGQANSPLHF
TRBV19,TRBJ2-1,many,.,TGTGCCAGCAGCGAGTACAATGAGCAGTTCTTC,CASSEYNEQFF